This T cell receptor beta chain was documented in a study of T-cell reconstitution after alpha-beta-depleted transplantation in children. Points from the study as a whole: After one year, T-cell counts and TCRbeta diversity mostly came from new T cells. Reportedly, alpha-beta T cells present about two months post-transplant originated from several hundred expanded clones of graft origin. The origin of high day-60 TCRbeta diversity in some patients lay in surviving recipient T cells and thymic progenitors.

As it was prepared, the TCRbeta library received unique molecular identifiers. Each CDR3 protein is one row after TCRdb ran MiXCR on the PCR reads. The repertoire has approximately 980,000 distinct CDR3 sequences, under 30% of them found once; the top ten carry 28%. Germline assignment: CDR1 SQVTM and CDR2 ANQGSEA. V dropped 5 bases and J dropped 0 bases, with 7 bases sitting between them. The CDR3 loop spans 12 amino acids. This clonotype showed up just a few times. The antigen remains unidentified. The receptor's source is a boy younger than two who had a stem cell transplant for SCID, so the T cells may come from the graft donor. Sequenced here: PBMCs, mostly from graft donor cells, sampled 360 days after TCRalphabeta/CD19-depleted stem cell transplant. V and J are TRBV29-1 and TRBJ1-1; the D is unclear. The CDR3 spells CSVCSMNTEAFF. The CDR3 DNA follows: TGCAGCGTTTGCTCCATGAACACTGAAGCTTTCTTT.